Each of the 25 T cell receptor beta chains below was sequenced from the same sample in a study of human T cells and chemical hapten exposure. Stated time point: patch test 3, about 24 weeks after DPC sensitization. The treatment is: therapeutic diphenylcyclopropenone sensitization with weekly scalp DPC. TCRdb recomputed calls from the RACE reads with MiXCR, one row per CDR3 protein. The data contain over 70,000 distinct CDR3 sequences, about a tenth of them singletons. Sample: whole blood, taken in connection with sensitization to the hapten diphenylcyclopropenone (DPC). The receptors derive from a woman aged 25 to 39 with alopecia areata. Some clones in this sample may be carry-over from other donors' samples.

This clonotype has ten or more counts. The chain employs TRBV18 and TRBJ2-7, with TRBD1 as a possible D gene (5 bases). The CDR3 sequence is 13 residues long. Between the trimmed V and J ends, which lost 6 bases and 4 bases, there was a span of 13 bases. Germline V lookup: CDR1 KGHSH, CDR2 LQKENI. This CDR3 is CASSPETVYEQYV. The CDR3 DNA is TGTGCCAGCTCTCCAGAGACAGTTTACGAGCAGTACGTC.

The table lists this clonotype with many counts. In DNA form, the CDR3 reads TGCGCCAGCAGTGAGTCGACTCGAAGGGAGCAGTACGTC. Translating gives CASSESTRREQYV. This chain uses TRBV10-2 with TRBJ2-7; D is unclear. The CDR3 is 13 amino acids. Germline CDR1 reads WSHSY; CDR2 reads SAAADI. V was trimmed by 0 bases and J by 7 bases, leaving 10 bases between them.

The chain combines TRBV11-2 with TRBJ1-2; weak D call: TRBD1 (5 bases). Germline V gives CDR1 SGHAT, CDR2 FQNNGV. Trimming stripped 0 bases from V and 8 bases from J, with 16 bases between. This CDR3 is built from 15 residues. The CDR3 spells CASSLDLQGNRGYTF. In nucleotides, the CDR3 is TGTGCCAGCAGCTTAGACCTGCAGGGCAATAGAGGCTACACCTTC.

This clonotype occurred many times. The rearrangement uses TRBV20-1 and TRBJ2-5, with 9 bases identical to TRBD1. CDR1 and CDR2 (germline): DFQATT, SNEGSKA (reference sequence). CDR3 length: 16 residues. V lost 1 base and J lost 0; bases outside the gene matches: 6. The CDR3, as DNA: TGCAGTGCTAGAGTCCCGGACAGGGGTGACCAAGAGACCCAGTACTTC. It codes for CSARVPDRGDQETQYF.

This clonotype was seen at least ten times. This rearrangement joins TRBV7-6 to TRBJ2-3, with TRBD2 identical over 8 bases. The CDR3 loop spans 15 amino acids. CDR1 SGHVS and CDR2 FNYEAQ come from the germline V gene. V gave up 5 bases and J gave up 2 bases; unmatched junction bases: 6. DNA of the CDR3: TGTGCCAGCAGCCCCCAGACTAGCGCCACAGATACGCAGTATTTT. This translates into CASSPQTSATDTQYF.

This clonotype occurred many times. The chain employs TRBV30 and TRBJ2-3, with 9 nucleotides matching TRBD1. This CDR3 spans 17 amino acids. V shed 4 bases, J shed 7 bases, and the junction held 18 bases outside the gene matches. Germline loops: CDR1 GTSNPN, CDR2 SVGIG (reference sequence). The CDR3 DNA reads TGTGCCTGGATGGGCCGATCTACGGGACAGGGTCCACATACGCAGTATTTT. Translated: CAWMGRSTGQGPHTQYF.

This clonotype came up a few times. The rearrangement links TRBV28 to TRBJ2-3; 8 bases agree with TRBD1. The CDR3 contains 15 residues. Germline lookup yields CDR1 MDHEN and CDR2 SYDVKM. The V and J ends lost 4 bases and 2 bases, in that order; junction bases with no gene match: 5. As DNA, the CDR3 is TGTGCCAGCAGTTGGACGGACAGGGCCACAGATACGCAGTATTTT. Translation: CASSWTDRATDTQYF. The full variable domain, rest sourced from reference TRBV28 and TRBJ2-3, is DVKVTQSSRYLVKRTGEKVFLECVQDMDHENMFWYRQDPGLGLRLIYFSYDVKMKEKGDIPEGYSVSREKKERFSLILESASTNQTSMYLCASSWTDRATDTQYFGPGTRLTVL.

This chain links TRBV5-4 with TRBJ2-3, with 7 bases aligning to TRBD1. Trimming took 6 bases from V and 2 from J; bases not matched to a gene: 15. Germline V gene sequence: CDR1 SGHNT, CDR2 YYREEE (reference sequence). The CDR3 consists of 17 residues. CDR3 region: CASNSGGGTENTDTQYF. The CDR3 DNA is TGTGCCAGCAACTCCGGAGGTGGGACAGAGAACACAGATACGCAGTATTTT.

This clonotype was found a few times. The chain combines TRBV7-9 with TRBJ1-1; D gene ambiguous. The CDR3 contains 15 residues. CDR1 SEHNR and CDR2 FQNEAQ come from the germline V gene (reference sequence). Trimming took off 3 bases at V and 0 bases at J, with 11 bases between the two ends. CDR3 sequence (DNA): TGTGCCAGCAGCTTTCCCAGAACCTTGAACACTGAAGCTTTCTTT. Protein: CASSFPRTLNTEAFF.

This clonotype has only a few counts. The chain joins TRBV29-1 to TRBJ1-1, with a weak D call TRBD1 (6 bases). The CDR3 is 14 residues long. Trimming took 4 bases from V and 5 from J, leaving 17 bases between them. Germline V gives CDR1 SQVTM, CDR2 ANQGSEA. CDR3 in amino acids: CSVAAGGRGTEAFF. DNA for the CDR3: TGCAGCGTTGCTGCGGGGGGCCGCGGGACTGAAGCTTTCTTT. Based on the CDR3 plus reference TRBV29-1 and TRBJ1-1, the full variable domain is SAVISQKPSRDICQRGTSLTIQCQVDSQVTMMFWYRQQPGQSLTLIATANQGSEATYESGFVIDKFPISRPNLTFSTLTVSNMSPEDSSIYLCSVAAGGRGTEAFFGQGTRLTVV.

This clonotype was seen many times. V usage is TRBV20-1 and J usage is TRBJ1-1, with 7 bases aligning to TRBD1. This CDR3 contains 12 residues. The J segment lost 10 bases and the V segment lost 2 bases, leaving 7 bases of the junction unmatched. CDR1 DFQATT and CDR2 SNEGSKA come from the germline V gene (reference sequence). The CDR3 protein is CSARWGTDGAFF. In DNA, the CDR3 is TGCAGTGCTAGATGGGGGACAGACGGAGCTTTCTTT.

The chain joins TRBV28 to TRBJ1-5; the match to TRBD1 covers 10 bases. CDR1 and CDR2 (germline): MDHEN, SYDVKM. V lost 5 bases, J lost 7 bases, and 8 bases stayed unmatched. The CDR3 is made up of 15 amino acids. The chain's CDR3 is CASSATGTGAQPQHF. The CDR3 bases are TGTGCCAGCAGTGCAACCGGGACAGGGGCCCAGCCCCAGCATTTT.

This clonotype was seen at least ten times. The rearrangement joins TRBV7-9 to TRBJ2-3; unclear D gene. The CDR3 sequence is 14 residues long. Germline V lookup: CDR1 SEHNR, CDR2 FQNEAQ (reference sequence). V lost 3 bases to trimming and J lost 2 bases, with 9 bases between them. CDR3 sequence (DNA): TGTGCCAGCAGCTTCGTCAAGGCCACAGATACGCAGTATTTT. Protein product: CASSFVKATDTQYF.

This chain joins TRBV5-1 and TRBJ2-1, with 9 bases matching TRBD1. Germline assignment: CDR1 SGHRS and CDR2 YFSETQ. With V trimmed by 5 bases and J by 4 bases, 7 bases remained unmatched. This CDR3 region has 15 residues. CDR3 amino acids: CASRTTGGGYNEQFF. The DNA for the CDR3 is TGCGCCAGCAGGACGACAGGGGGAGGATACAATGAGCAGTTCTTC.

V is TRBV28 and J is TRBJ2-7; D is perhaps TRBD1 (6 bases). The CDR3 loop spans 14 amino acids. Trimming removed 5 bases from V and 4 bases from J, with 15 bases in between. Germline V gene lookup returns CDR1 MDHEN and CDR2 SYDVKM. The CDR3: CASSPGQSLYEQYF. In DNA form, the CDR3 reads TGTGCCAGCAGTCCCGGACAGTCACTATACGAGCAGTACTTC.

This clonotype has ten or more counts. The genes are TRBV3-1 and TRBJ2-2; D unclear. V was pared by 2 bases and J by 5 bases, with 9 bases between. Germline V gives CDR1 LGHDT, CDR2 YNNKEL (reference sequence). CDR3 length: 14 residues. This CDR3 is CASSQSPLTGELFF. The CDR3 DNA is TGTGCCAGCAGCCAATCCCCCCTAACCGGGGAGCTGTTTTTT.

This clonotype showed up many times. This sequence joins TRBV29-1 and TRBJ1-1; D unclear. Trimming shortened V by 6 bases and J by 1 base, and 12 bases separated the two germline ends. In germline, CDR1 is SQVTM, CDR2 ANQGSEA. CDR3 length: 13 residues. The CDR3 DNA reads as TGCAGCGTCGTTGATACAGAGAACACTGAAGCTTTCTTT. The encoded protein is CSVVDTENTEAFF. The full variable domain, its missing parts supplied by reference TRBV29-1 and TRBJ1-1, is SAVISQKPSRDICQRGTSLTIQCQVDSQVTMMFWYRQQPGQSLTLIATANQGSEATYESGFVIDKFPISRPNLTFSTLTVSNMSPEDSSIYLCSVVDTENTEAFFGQGTRLTVV.

Remarks on this clonotype: A much larger clone lies one base from this, so it may be a read error. The final CDR3 position lacks the conserved phenylalanine or tryptophan, pointing to a likely read error. The gene calls are TRBV6-2 or TRBV6-3 and TRBJ2-7, with D unclear. From germline, CDR1 is MNHEY and CDR2 SVGEGT. V was trimmed by 4 bases and J by 5 bases, leaving 12 bases between them. The CDR3 totals 13 residues. CDR3 in amino acids: CASSSQDLDEQYY. The CDR3 region has the DNA TGTGCCAGCAGTTCGCAGGATCTCGACGAGCAGTACTAC.

There are many counts of this clonotype. The chain has TRBV7-9 and TRBJ2-5, with TRBD2 matching 16 bases. Losses at the gene ends were 4 bases for V and 4 bases for J; bases not matched to a gene: 12. CDR1 and CDR2 from the germline V gene are SEHNR and FQNEAQ (reference sequence). The CDR3 totals 19 residues. In DNA, the CDR3 is TGTGCCAGCAGCTCTTCAGGGGGACTAGCGGGAGGGCCGCGAGAGACCCAGTACTTC. It encodes CASSSSGGLAGGPRETQYF.

This clonotype was found many times. V usage is TRBV5-4 and J usage is TRBJ2-4; no firm D call. The V end was cut by 6 bases, the J end by 7 bases, with 11 bases between. This CDR3 spans 12 amino acids. CDR1 and CDR2 (germline): SGHNT, YYREEE (reference sequence). This chain's CDR3 is CASKGVSNIQYF. The CDR3 DNA sequence: TGTGCCAGCAAAGGCGTTTCGAACATTCAGTACTTC.

The rearrangement links TRBV20-1 to TRBJ2-1; 13 bases align to TRBD2. CDR1 is DFQATT and CDR2 is SNEGSKA in the germline V gene (reference sequence). With 1 base clipped from V and 7 bases from J, the junction kept 4 bases outside the gene matches. The CDR3 runs 15 residues. CDR3 residues: CSARGGLAGLNEQFF. CDR3 bases: TGCAGTGCTAGAGGGGGACTAGCGGGGCTTAATGAGCAGTTCTTC.

This clonotype was recorded many times. The V and J genes are TRBV6-2 or TRBV6-3 and TRBJ2-2; the D gene could be TRBD1 or TRBD2 (5 bases each). Trimming removed 5 bases from V and 2 bases from J, with 15 bases in between. Germline V lookup: CDR1 MNHEY, CDR2 SVGEGT. This CDR3 has 16 residues. The CDR3 region is CASSIRGVPNTGELFF. The CDR3 coding sequence is TGTGCCAGCAGTATCCGAGGGGTCCCCAACACCGGGGAGCTGTTTTTT.

This clonotype was seen many times. The V gene is TRBV6-1, the J gene TRBJ1-2; D gene unclear. Germline V gives CDR1 MNHNS, CDR2 SASEGT. V gave up 4 bases and J gave up 7 bases, with 10 bases separating them. The CDR3 totals 12 residues. The CDR3 sequence is CASSVGDGGYTF. CDR3 in DNA: TGTGCCAGCAGTGTCGGGGATGGTGGCTACACCTTC.

This clonotype was seen ten or more times. This chain connects TRBV27 to TRBJ2-7; D gene ambiguous. The CDR3 consists of 13 residues. From germline, CDR1 is MNHEY and CDR2 SMNVEV (reference sequence). Trimming removed 3 bases from V and 1 base from J, with 7 bases in between. CDR3 sequence (DNA): TGTGCCAGCAGTTTCGGTCCGTCCTACGAGCAGTACTTC. Translating gives CASSFGPSYEQYF.

This clonotype was counted at least ten times. The chain combines TRBV6-6 with TRBJ2-3, with D possibly matching TRBD1 (6 bases). The CDR3 consists of 15 residues. Trimming removed 6 bases from V and 4 bases from J, with 17 bases in between. Germline V gives CDR1 MNHNY, CDR2 SVGAGI (reference sequence). DNA for the CDR3: TGTGCCAGCAGGAGCCCAGGGGTTGAGGCAGATACGCAGTATTTT. Protein sequence: CASRSPGVEADTQYF.